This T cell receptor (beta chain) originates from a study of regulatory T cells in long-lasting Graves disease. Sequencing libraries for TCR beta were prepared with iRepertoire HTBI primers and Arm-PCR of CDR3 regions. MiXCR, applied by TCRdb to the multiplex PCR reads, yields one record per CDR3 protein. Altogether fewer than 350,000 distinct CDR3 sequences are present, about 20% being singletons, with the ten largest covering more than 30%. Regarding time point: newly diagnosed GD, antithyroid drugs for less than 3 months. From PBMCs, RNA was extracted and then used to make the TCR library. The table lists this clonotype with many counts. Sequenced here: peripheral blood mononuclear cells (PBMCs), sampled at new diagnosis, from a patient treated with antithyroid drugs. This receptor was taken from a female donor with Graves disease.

CDR3 sequence: CASSFPPDSYSYEQYF. CDR3 nucleotide sequence: TGCGCCAGCAGCTTCCCCCCGGACAGCTATTCTTACGAGCAGTACTTC. The rearrangement links TRBV5-1 to TRBJ2-7; weak D call: TRBD1 (6 bases). CDR3 size: 16 residues. With 2 bases removed from V and 4 bases from J, the gap between germline ends came to 19 bases. The germline gives CDR1 SGHRS, CDR2 YFSETQ.